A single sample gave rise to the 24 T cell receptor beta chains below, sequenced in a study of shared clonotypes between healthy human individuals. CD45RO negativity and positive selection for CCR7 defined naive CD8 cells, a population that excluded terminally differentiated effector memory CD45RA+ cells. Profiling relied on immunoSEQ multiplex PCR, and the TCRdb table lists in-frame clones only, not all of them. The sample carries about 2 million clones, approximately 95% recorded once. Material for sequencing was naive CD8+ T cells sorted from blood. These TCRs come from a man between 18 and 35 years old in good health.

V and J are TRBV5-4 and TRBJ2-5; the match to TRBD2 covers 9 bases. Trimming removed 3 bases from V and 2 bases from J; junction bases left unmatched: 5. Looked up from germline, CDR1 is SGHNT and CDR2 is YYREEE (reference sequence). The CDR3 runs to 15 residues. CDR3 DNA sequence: TGTGCCAGCAGCTATCTAGCGGGACAACAAGAGACCCAGTACTTC. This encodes CASSYLAGQQETQYF.

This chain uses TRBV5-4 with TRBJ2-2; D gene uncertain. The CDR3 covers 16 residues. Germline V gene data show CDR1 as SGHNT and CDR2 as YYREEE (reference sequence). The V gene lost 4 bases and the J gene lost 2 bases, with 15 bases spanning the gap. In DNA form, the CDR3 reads TGTGCCAGCAGCCCCTCTCCAGACTCTAACACCGGGGAGCTGTTTTTT. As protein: CASSPSPDSNTGELFF. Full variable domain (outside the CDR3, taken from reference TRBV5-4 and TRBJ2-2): ETGVTQSPTHLIKTRGQQVTLRCSSQSGHNTVSWYQQALGQGPQFIFQYYREEENGRGNFPPRFSGLQFPNYSSELNVNALELDDSALYLCASSPSPDSNTGELFFGEGSRLTVL.

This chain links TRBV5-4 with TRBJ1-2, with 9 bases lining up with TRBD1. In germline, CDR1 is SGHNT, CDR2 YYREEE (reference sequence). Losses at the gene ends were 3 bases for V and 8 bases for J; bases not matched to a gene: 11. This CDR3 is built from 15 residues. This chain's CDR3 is CASSSGTGSLGGYTF. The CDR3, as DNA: TGTGCCAGCAGCTCCGGGACAGGGTCCTTGGGCGGCTACACCTTC. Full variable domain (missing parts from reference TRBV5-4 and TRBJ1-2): ETGVTQSPTHLIKTRGQQVTLRCSSQSGHNTVSWYQQALGQGPQFIFQYYREEENGRGNFPPRFSGLQFPNYSSELNVNALELDDSALYLCASSSGTGSLGGYTFGSGTRLTVV.

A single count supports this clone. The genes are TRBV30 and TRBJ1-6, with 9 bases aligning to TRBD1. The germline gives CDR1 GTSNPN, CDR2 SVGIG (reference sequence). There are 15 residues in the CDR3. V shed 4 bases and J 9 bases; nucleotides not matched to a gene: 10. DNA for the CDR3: TGTGCCTGGACCCCCGCACAGGGGGCTCGTTCACCCCTCCACTTT. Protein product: CAWTPAQGARSPLHF.

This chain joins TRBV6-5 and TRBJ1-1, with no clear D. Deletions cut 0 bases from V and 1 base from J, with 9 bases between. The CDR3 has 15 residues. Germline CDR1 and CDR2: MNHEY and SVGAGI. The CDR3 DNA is TGTGCCAGCAGTTACTCGTTGGCTACGAACACTGAAGCTTTCTTT. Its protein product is CASSYSLATNTEAFF.

CDR3 sequence reads: CAIKDGNQPQHF. The CDR3 DNA reads TGTGCCATCAAGGACGGCAATCAGCCCCAGCATTTT. The rearrangement joins TRBV10-3 to TRBJ1-5, with D unresolved. Germline assignment: CDR1 ENHRY and CDR2 SYGVKD. The ends were cut back, 7 bases at V and 2 bases at J, with 6 bases in the middle. The CDR3 covers 12 residues.

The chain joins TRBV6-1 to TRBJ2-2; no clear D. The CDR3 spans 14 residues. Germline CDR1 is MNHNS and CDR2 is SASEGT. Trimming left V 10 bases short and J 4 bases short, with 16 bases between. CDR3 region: CATVLFQSTGELFF. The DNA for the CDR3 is TGTGCCACTGTCTTATTCCAGAGCACCGGGGAGCTGTTTTTT.

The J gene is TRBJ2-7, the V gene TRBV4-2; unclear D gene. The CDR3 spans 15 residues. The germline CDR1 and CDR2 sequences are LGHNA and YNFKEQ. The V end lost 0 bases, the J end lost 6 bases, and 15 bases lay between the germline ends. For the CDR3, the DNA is TGTGCCAGCAGCCAAGATCTTGACCCCTTATCCGAGCAGTACTTC. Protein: CASSQDLDPLSEQYF.

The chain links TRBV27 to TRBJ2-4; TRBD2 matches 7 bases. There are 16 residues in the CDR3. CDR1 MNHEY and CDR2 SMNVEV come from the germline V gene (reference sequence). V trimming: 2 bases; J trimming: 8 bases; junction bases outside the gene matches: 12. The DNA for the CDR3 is TGTGCCAGCAGTTTAGGGGCAGCCCTGGCGGGGGACATTCAGTACTTC. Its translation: CASSLGAALAGDIQYF.

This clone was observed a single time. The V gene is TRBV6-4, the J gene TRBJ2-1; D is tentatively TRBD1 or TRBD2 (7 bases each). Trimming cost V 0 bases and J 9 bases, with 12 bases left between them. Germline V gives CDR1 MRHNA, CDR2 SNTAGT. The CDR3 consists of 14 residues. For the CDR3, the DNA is TGTGCCAGCAGTGACTCGGGAGGGGGCAGTGAGCAGTTCTTC. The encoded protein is CASSDSGGGSEQFF.

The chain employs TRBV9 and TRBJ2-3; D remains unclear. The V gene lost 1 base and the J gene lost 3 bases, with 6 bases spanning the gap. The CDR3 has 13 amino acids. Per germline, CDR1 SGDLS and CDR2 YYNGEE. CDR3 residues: CASSVTATDTQYF. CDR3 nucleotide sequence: TGTGCCAGCAGCGTAACCGCAACAGATACGCAGTATTTT.

The CDR3 DNA is TGTGCCAGCAGCTTTGAGAACACCATATATTTT. Amino acids: CASSFENTIYF. This chain uses TRBV5-6 with TRBJ1-3, with D unclear. This CDR3 region has 11 residues. CDR1 SGHDT and CDR2 YYEEEE come from the germline V gene. Trimming took 2 bases from V and 7 from J, leaving 4 bases between them.

In nucleotides, the CDR3 is TGCGCCAGCAGCCAACTAGCGGAATACAATGAGCAGTTCTTC. It translates to CASSQLAEYNEQFF. J is TRBJ2-1 and V is TRBV4-3, with 7 bases that match TRBD2. J was trimmed by 4 bases and V by 2 bases; bases with no gene match: 2. From germline, CDR1 is LGHNA and CDR2 YSLEER. CDR3 length: 14 amino acids.

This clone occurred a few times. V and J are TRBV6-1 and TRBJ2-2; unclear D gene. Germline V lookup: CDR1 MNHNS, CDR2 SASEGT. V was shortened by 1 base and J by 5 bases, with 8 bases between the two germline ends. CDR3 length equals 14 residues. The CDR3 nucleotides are TGTGCCAGCAGTGAAGGAAAAGGAACCGGGGAGCTGTTTTTT. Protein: CASSEGKGTGELFF.

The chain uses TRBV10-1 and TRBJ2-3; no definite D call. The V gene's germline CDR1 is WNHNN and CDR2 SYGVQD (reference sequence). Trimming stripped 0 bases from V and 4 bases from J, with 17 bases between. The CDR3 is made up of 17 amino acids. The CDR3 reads CASSESTQELGADTQYF. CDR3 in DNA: TGCGCCAGCAGTGAGTCGACTCAGGAACTTGGGGCAGATACGCAGTATTTT.

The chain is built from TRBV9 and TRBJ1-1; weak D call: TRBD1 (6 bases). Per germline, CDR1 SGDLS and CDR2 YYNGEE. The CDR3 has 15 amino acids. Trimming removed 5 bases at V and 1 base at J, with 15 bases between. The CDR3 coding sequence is TGTGCCAGCAGTGAACAGGGAATGGAGAACACTGAAGCTTTCTTT. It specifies CASSEQGMENTEAFF.

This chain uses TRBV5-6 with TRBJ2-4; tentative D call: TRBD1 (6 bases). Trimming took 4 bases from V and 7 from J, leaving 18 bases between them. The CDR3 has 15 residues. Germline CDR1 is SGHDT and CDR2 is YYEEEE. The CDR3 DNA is TGTGCCAGCAGCAACGGGGCAGGGGTAGGCAACATTCAGTACTTC. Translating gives CASSNGAGVGNIQYF.

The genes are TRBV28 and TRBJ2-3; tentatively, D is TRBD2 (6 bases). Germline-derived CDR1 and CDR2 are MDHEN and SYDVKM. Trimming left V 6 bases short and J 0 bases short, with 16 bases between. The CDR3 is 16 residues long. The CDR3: CASSLLGGTSTDTQYF. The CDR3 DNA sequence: TGTGCCAGCAGCCTATTGGGGGGAACTAGCACAGATACGCAGTATTTT. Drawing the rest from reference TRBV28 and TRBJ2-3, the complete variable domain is DVKVTQSSRYLVKRTGEKVFLECVQDMDHENMFWYRQDPGLGLRLIYFSYDVKMKEKGDIPEGYSVSREKKERFSLILESASTNQTSMYLCASSLLGGTSTDTQYFGPGTRLTVL.

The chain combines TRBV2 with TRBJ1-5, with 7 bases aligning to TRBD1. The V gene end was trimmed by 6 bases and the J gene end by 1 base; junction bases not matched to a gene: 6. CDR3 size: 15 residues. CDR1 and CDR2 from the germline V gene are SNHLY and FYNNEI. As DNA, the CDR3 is TGTGCCAGCAGCAGGGGGACAGACAGCAATCAGCCCCAGCATTTT. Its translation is CASSRGTDSNQPQHF. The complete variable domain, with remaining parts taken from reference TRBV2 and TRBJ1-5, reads EPEVTQTPSHQVTQMGQEVILRCVPISNHLYFYWYRQILGQKVEFLVSFYNNEISEKSEIFDDQFSVERPDGSNFTLKIRSTKLEDSAMYFCASSRGTDSNQPQHFGDGTRLSIL.

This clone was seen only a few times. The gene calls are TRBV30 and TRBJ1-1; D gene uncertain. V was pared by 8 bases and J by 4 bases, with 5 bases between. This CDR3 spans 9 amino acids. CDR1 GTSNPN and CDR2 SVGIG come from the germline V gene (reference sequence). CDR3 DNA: TGTGCCGTTGGCACTGAAGCTTTCTTT. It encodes CAVGTEAFF.

DNA for the CDR3: TGTGCCAGCAGCTTGGAGAGCGGGGCAGATACGCAGTATTTT. Translation gives CASSLESGADTQYF. The rearrangement links TRBV7-2 to TRBJ2-3, with TRBD2 identical over 7 bases. V shed 3 bases and J 4 bases; nucleotides not matched to a gene: 4. CDR3 length: 14 residues. From germline, CDR1 is SGHTA and CDR2 FQGNSA.

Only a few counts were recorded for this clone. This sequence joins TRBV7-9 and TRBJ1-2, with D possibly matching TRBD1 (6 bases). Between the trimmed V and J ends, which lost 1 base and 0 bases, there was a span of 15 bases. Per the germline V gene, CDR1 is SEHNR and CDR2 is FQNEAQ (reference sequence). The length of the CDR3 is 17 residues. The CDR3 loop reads CASSLGDLYRANYGYTF. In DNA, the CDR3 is TGTGCCAGCAGCTTAGGTGATCTTTACAGGGCTAACTATGGCTACACCTTC.

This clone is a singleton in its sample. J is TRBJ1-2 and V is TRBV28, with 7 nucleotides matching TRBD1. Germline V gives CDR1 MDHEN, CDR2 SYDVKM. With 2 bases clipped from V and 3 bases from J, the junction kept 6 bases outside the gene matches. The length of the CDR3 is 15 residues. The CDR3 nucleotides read TGTGCCAGCAGTTTAAGTTTGCAGGGGGACTATGGCTACACCTTC. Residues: CASSLSLQGDYGYTF.

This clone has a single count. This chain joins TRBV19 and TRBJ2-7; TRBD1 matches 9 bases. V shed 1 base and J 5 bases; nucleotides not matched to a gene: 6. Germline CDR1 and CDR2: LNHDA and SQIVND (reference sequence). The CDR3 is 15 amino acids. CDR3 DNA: TGTGCCAGTAGTATAGTACAGGGGGCGGTCCACGAGCAGTACTTC. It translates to CASSIVQGAVHEQYF.